This T cell receptor beta chain was recovered during a study of cytomegalovirus exposure and HLA in healthy donors. PCR used 60 Vbeta primers and 13 Jbeta primers. Profiled with immunoSEQ multiplex PCR; TCRdb holds only in-frame clones, not every one. The sample carries under 150,000 clones, around 72% recorded once. V dropped 6 bases and J dropped 5 bases, with 11 bases sitting between them. Germline CDR1 and CDR2: SNHLY and FYNNEI. CDR3 length: 14 residues. The TCR sequence derives from a man over 45 in good health and CMV-seropositive. V usage is TRBV2 and J usage is TRBJ1-6; D gene uncertain. The material sequenced was PBMCs. CDR3 region: CASRKDGNNSPLHF. The CDR3 DNA follows: TGTGCCAGCAGAAAGGACGGGAATAATTCACCCCTCCACTTT.